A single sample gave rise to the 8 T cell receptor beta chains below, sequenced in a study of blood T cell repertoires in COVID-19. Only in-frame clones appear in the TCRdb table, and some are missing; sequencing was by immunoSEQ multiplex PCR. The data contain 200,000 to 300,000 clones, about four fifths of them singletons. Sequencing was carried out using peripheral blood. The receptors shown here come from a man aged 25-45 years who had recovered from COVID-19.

The DNA of the CDR3 is TGTGCCAGCAGTTCGACAGGGGTGAACACCGGGGAGCTGTTTTTT. Translating it yields CASSSTGVNTGELFF. The J gene is TRBJ2-2, the V gene TRBV28; the match to TRBD1 covers 8 bases. Germline CDR1 and CDR2: MDHEN and SYDVKM. J was trimmed by 1 base and V by 4 bases; bases with no gene match: 2. The CDR3 extends over 15 amino acids. Drawing the rest from reference TRBV28 and TRBJ2-2, the complete variable domain is DVKVTQSSRYLVKRTGEKVFLECVQDMDHENMFWYRQDPGLGLRLIYFSYDVKMKEKGDIPEGYSVSREKKERFSLILESASTNQTSMYLCASSSTGVNTGELFFGEGSRLTVL.

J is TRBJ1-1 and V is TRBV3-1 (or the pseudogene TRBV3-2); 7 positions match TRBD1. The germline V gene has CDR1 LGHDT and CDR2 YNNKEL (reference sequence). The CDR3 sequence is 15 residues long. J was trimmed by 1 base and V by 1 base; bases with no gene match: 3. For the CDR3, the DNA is TGTGCCAGCAGCCAAGTCTGGACAGGGAACACTGAAGCTTTCTTT. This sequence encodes CASSQVWTGNTEAFF.

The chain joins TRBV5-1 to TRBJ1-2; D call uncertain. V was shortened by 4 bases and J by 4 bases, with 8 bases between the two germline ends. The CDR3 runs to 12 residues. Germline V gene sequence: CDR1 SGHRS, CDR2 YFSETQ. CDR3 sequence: CASSLTTYGYTF. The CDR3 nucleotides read TGCGCCAGCAGCCTTACAACCTATGGCTACACCTTC.

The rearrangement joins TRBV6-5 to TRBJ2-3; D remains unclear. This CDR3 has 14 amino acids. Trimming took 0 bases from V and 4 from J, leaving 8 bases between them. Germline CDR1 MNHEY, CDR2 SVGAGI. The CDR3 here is CASSYSFPSDTQYF. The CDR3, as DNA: TGTGCCAGCAGTTACTCGTTCCCCTCAGATACGCAGTATTTT.

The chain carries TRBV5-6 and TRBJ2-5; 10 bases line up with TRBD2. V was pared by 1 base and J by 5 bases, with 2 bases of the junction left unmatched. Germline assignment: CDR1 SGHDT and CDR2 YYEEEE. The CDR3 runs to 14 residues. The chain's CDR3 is CASSLTSGVETQYF. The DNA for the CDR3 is TGTGCCAGCAGCTTGACTAGCGGGGTTGAGACCCAGTACTTC.

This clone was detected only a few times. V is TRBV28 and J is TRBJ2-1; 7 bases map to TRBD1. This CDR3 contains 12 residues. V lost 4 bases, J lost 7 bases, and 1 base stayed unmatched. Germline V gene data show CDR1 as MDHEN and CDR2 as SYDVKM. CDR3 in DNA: TGTGCCAGCAGTTCCAGGGGGAATGAGCAGTTCTTC. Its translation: CASSSRGNEQFF.

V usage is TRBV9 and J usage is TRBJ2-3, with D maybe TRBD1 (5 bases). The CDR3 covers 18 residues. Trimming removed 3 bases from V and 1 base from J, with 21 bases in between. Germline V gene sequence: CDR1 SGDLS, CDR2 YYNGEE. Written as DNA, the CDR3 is TGTGCCAGCAGCGCAAAGTCATTCAGGGTCGGAGGCACAGATACGCAGTATTTT. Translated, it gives CASSAKSFRVGGTDTQYF.

The CDR3 spells CAIGSGASRGNTEAFF. The CDR3 region has the DNA TGTGCCATCGGATCAGGGGCCTCCCGGGGGAACACTGAAGCTTTCTTT. The chain uses TRBV10-3 and TRBJ1-1; D is perhaps TRBD1 (6 bases). This CDR3 comprises 16 residues. Germline V gene sequence: CDR1 ENHRY, CDR2 SYGVKD. The V gene lost 8 bases and the J gene lost 1 base, with 20 bases spanning the gap.